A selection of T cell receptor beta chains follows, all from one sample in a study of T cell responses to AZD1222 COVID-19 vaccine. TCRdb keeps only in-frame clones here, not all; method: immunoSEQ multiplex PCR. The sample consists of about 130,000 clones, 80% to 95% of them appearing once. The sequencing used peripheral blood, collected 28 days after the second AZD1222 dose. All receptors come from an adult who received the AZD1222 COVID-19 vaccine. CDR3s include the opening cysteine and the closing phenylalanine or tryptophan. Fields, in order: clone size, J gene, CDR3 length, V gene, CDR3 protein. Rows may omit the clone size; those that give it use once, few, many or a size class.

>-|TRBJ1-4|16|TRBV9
CASSGGQGGTNEKLFF
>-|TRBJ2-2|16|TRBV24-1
CATSDPDRGLTGELFF
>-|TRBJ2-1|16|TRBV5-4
CASSQSLAGHNNEQFF
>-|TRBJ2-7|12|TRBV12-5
CASAERIYEQYF
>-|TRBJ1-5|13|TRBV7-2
CASSLSSNQPQHF
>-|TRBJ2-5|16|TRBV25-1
CASSELGQGAGETQYF
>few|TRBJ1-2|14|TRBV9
CASSVGRGAGGYTF
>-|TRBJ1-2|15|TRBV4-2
CASSPRQFGGDGYTF
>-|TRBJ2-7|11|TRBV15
CATSSAGEQYF
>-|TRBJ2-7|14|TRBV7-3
CASSLERGDYEQYF
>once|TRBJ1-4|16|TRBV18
CASSRLPGESNEKLFF
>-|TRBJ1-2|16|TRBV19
CASSLRSGGSNYGYTF
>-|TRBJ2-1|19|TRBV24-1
CATSSGQGLADGSYNEQFF
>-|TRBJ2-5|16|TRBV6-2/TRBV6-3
CASSRGLAGNRETQYF
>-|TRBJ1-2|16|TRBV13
CASSLATGDPNYGYTF
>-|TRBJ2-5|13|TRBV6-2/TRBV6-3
CASSRPGQETQYF
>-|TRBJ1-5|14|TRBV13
CASSGRDGNQPQHF
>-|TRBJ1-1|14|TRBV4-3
CASSQLTGPTEAFF
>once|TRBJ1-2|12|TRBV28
CASSLRVYGYTF
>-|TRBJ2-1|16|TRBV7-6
CASSHGGLAGVSEQFF
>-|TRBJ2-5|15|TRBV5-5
CASTFVGLAQETQYF
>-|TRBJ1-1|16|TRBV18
CASSPRGGLWNTEAFF
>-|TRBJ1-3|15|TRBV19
CASTYDGTSGNTIYF
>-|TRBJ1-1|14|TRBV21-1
CASSKVRVNTEAFF
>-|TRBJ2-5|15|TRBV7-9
CASTSRGGRRETQYF
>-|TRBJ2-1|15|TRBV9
CASSVYSSSLNEQFF
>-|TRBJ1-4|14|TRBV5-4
CASSLGGGGEKLFF
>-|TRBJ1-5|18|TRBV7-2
CASSLARGRGFDNQPQHF
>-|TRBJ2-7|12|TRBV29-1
CSVEGGPYEQYF
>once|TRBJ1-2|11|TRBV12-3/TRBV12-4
CASSLSYGYTF
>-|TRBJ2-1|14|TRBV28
CASSFSSRTSEQFF
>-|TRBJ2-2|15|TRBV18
CASSPNAVVTGELFF
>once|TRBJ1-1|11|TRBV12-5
CASGPSAEAFF
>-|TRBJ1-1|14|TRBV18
CASSPPMTNTEAFF
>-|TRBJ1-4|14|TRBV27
CASSPHGRNEKLFF
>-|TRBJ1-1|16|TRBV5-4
CASSLGGRGLNTEAFF
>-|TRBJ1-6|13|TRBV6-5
CASSLEGSSPLHF
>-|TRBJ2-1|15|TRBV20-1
CSASLAPETYNEQFF
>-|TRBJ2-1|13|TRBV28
CASSKVGHNEQFF